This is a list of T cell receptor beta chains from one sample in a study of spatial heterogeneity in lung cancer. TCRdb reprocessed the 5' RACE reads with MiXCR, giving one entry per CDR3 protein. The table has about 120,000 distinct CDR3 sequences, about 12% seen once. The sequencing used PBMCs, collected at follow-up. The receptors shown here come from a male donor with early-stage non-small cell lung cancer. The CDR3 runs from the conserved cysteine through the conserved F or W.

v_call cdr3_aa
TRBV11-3 CASSLGLAGGPSLETQYF
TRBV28 CASRPTRTGGAYEQYF
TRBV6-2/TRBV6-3 CASSPSELAKNIQYF
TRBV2 CATWGTGTSSYEQYF
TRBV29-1 CSVQAPSAYEQYF
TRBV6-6 CASSKPGSMNTEAFF
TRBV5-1 CASSLSGGAADTQYF
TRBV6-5 CASFQSGLNTEAFF
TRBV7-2 CASSLQVSNTGELFF
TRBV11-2 CASSLGGRQPQHF
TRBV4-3 CASSRDRENTEAFF
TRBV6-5 CASSYWTGDYEQYF
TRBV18 CASSPLRTSGGRRDTQYF
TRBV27 CASSLSGLAGGFRQFF
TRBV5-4 CASTLRGTSGTRTGELFF
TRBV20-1 CSVPGPTSGGANEQFF
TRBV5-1 CASSSSVGERYF
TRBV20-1 CSARDRGQITDTQYF
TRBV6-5 CASSYSHDTGELFF
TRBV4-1 CASSMTGASSYNEQFF
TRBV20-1 CSARDTTSGPQHF
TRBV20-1 CSASAGLSWNEQFF
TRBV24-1 CATRDRADGYTF
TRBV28 CASSLSTYEQYF
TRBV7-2 CASSPRVRGPHGYTF
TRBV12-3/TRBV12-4 CASSLRGGLSRYF
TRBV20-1 CSARGTGGTDTQYF
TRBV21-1 CARDWSSSYNSPLHF
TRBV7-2 CASSFGDSNQPQHF
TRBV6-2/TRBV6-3 CASRLTRIMNTEAFF
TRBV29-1 CSVVLAYEQYF
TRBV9 CASSVQGKGTEAFF
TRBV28 CASLGRGYSPLHF
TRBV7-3 CASSLAGGTTGTQYF
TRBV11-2 CASSLQEQFF